This T cell receptor beta chain came from a study of blood T cell repertoires in COVID-19 (dated by TCRdb to 2020 to 2022). For context, the study as a whole: Samples from collaborators originated in the United States, Italy and Spain and spanned both the acute and convalescent phases of COVID-19. The material from the prospective study consisted of cDNA or gDNA derived from T cells, B-cell-depleted T cells, or PBMCs. Sample metadata almost always included a de-identified subject ID, COVID-19 status, age in years and sex. Deeply sampled blood TCRbeta repertoires from subjects exposed to, actively infected with, or recovered from COVID-19 were included in the dataset. Samples came from the ongoing ImmuneRACE study (first 160 participants) plus 1,254 subjects from 6 global collaborators. HLA class I and class II types, where available, came from metadata supplied by the sample provider rather than from assay-based typing. The repertoires were released in a freely available public database meant as a resource for research on the immune response to SARS-CoV-2.

Details on this clone: The specificity of this receptor is unknown. No much larger clonotype is one base removed from it; base qualities were not supplied.

The CDR3 has 17 amino acids, counting the end cysteine and phenylalanine. Kept here is only the CDR3 DNA, which spans 51 bases and is read in frame from base 1. V is shortened by 1 base, J by 0 bases, and the region joining them spans 14 bases. The germline V gene specifies SGHRS as CDR1 and YFSETQ as CDR2. Overall results and qualifications from the work: The quantity of clinical and demographic metadata differed by source and by participant and was supplied without curation.

Whole blood was collected in K2EDTA tubes by collaborating institutions according to the institutions' own protocols. For TCRbeta analysis, collaborators shipped samples as frozen whole blood, isolated PBMCs, or DNA extracted from either of those sample types. TCRbeta CDR3 regions were amplified from genomic DNA by means of the immunoSEQ Assay, a bias-controlled multiplex PCR. As for how the authors treated the data: The number of nucleated cells in each sample was estimated by amplification of reference gene primers within the assay. To quantify the absolute abundance of each unique TCRbeta CDR3 rearrangement, sequence reads were collapsed and filtered. Productive Simpson clonality was computed per sample as the square root of Simpson's diversity index over productive rearrangements. Drawn from immuneACCESS, this table holds only the in-frame rearrangements with V and J called that TCRdb kept. Clones are partly lost; checked studies trace under half to an unresolved V gene and leave the rest unexplained. V and J calls and clone size are given by that table; D and trimming were obtained from the DNA. For this sample the table gives 110,000 to 150,000 clones, of which 82% were detected only once. About 4% of the sample is taken by the ten largest.

The TCR was taken from a woman over 75 with acute or convalescent COVID-19. The sequence is built from TRBV5-1 and TRBJ1-3, with TRBD1 tentatively as D gene (6 bases match). The sample taken for sequencing was peripheral blood. CDR3 loop: CASSLWGGGGSGNTIYF. The DNA sequence is TGCGCCAGCAGCTTGTGGGGCGGGGGCGGCTCTGGAAACACCATATATTTT.